The T cell receptor beta chain under discussion was sequenced for a study of T-cell reconstitution after alpha-beta-depleted transplantation in children. Study findings and constraints: T-cell counts and diversity at one year post-transplant came mainly from newly produced T cells.

This clonotype came up a few times. No antigen is known for it. The CDR3 contains 12 residues. Germline CDR1 reads MNHNY; CDR2 reads SVGAGI (reference sequence). V was shortened by 6 bases and J by 8 bases, with 11 bases between the two germline ends. TCRbeta library construction was performed incorporating unique molecular identifiers. TCRdb passed the PCR reads through MiXCR, listing each CDR3 protein once. The profile shows approximately 500,000 distinct CDR3 sequences, roughly a tenth of them singletons. The chain couples TRBV6-6 to TRBJ1-5; unclear D gene. Sequencing used PBMCs, obtained before TCRalphabeta/CD19-depleted stem cell transplant. This sequence was found in a child younger than 10 with inherited bone marrow failure, due to receive a stem cell transplant. CDR3 sequence: CASSPPVEPQHF. DNA for the CDR3: TGTGCCAGCAGCCCCCCGGTCGAGCCCCAGCATTTT.